This entry is about one T cell receptor (beta chain). Participant-reported clinical history was the basis for cohort assignment. The data stem from a study of blood T cell repertoires in COVID-19. Study details: PBMCs, B-cell-depleted T cells, or T cells were the source of the cDNA or gDNA that made up the material.

Original analysis: Quantification of nucleated cells was approximated via reference gene primer amplification. The table came from immunoSEQ multiplex PCR; TCRdb's copy has only in-frame clones and leaves some out. The V and J calls and clone size were taken over from that table, and D and trimming were inferred from the DNA. The table shows approximately 390,000 clones, with approximately 88% occurring only once. The CDR3 is 17 amino acids. The V gene's germline CDR1 is MNHEY and CDR2 SMNVEV (reference sequence). V shed 2 bases and J shed 7 bases, with 21 bases lying between them. The chain recombines TRBV27 with TRBJ2-1, with a weak D call TRBD2 (6 bases). The TCR sequence derives from a woman aged 35 to 49 with acute COVID-19. Sequenced sample: PBMCs or T cells enriched from blood (not recorded which). CDR3 DNA: TGTGCCAGCAGTTTAAGGCGTTTTGAGGGGACTCCAAATGAGCAGTTCTTC. It translates to CASSLRRFEGTPNEQFF.